The T cell receptor beta chain described here comes from a study of CD8 T cells in Susac syndrome. Random-hexamer reverse transcription was applied to about 0.5 to 1 ug RNA. Across 54 Vbeta and 13 Jbeta, immunoSEQ multiplex PCR amplified TCR beta CDR3. One entry per CDR3 protein results from TCRdb running MiXCR on the immunoSEQ multiplex PCR reads. There are 140,000 to 150,000 distinct CDR3 sequences in the sample; around 94% occur only once, and nearly 0.085% lies in the top ten. Material for sequencing was CD4+ T cells from PBMCs. This sequence was found in a human donor in good health.

The CDR3 reads CATSTLDRRNTEAFF. CDR3 DNA sequence: TGTGCCACCAGCACACTGGACAGGCGGAACACTGAAGCTTTCTTT. The V call is TRBV15, the J call TRBJ1-1; 7 nucleotides agree with TRBD1. The junction had 6 bases not matched to a gene; V was cut back by 4 bases and J by 1 base. Germline V lookup: CDR1 LNHNV, CDR2 YYDKDF (reference sequence). This CDR3 contains 15 residues.